This record concerns one TCR beta chain sequence. Antigen unknown. This sample is part of a study of CXCR3-negative and CXCR3-positive naive CD8 T cells. Study information: Per-library TRB read counts averaged about 1.5 +/- 0.3 million, adding up to about 140 million in total.

Whole-study findings and limits: Whereas both naive subsets had comparably high diversity, memory CD8+ cells had much lower diversity. Naive cells that were CXCR3-positive had more hydrophobic TRB CDR3s (compared with CXCR3-negative naive cells). Cryopreserved cells partially lost CXCR3 expression, and fresh PBMCs were used in most assays.

This CDR3 comprises 13 residues. Germline V gives CDR1 SGHTA, CDR2 FQGNSA. In preparing the TRB cDNA libraries, 5' RACE with UMI labels was used. TCRdb re-called the 5' RACE reads, yielding one record per CDR3 amino acid sequence without DNA. The sample has 75,000 to 100,000 distinct CDR3 sequences, and its top ten clones hold 0.7% to 1%. CD45RO-CCR7+CD27+CD95- marked naive CD8+ T cells. The receptor was derived from a human donor in good health. Some clones in this sample may be carry-over from other donors' samples. Sequencing was performed on naive CXCR3+ CD8+ T cells from blood. Subset given: CD45RO-CCR7+CD27+CD95- naive CD8+ T cells expressing CXCR3 (TNR3+). The chain links TRBV7-2 to TRBJ1-1; checking the TCRdb D call of TRBD1 is not possible without DNA. CDR3 protein: CASSYGQGLFAFF.